This T cell receptor (beta chain) was identified during a study of technical replicates of blood from several donors. Clones were read by immunoSEQ multiplex PCR, and TCRdb kept only the in-frame ones, dropping some. The table includes more than 65,000 clones, roughly 90% detected once. The CDR3 loop spans 15 amino acids. The germline V and J ends were trimmed by 1 base and 3 bases, with 13 bases remaining between them. Germline V gene sequence: CDR1 SEHNR, CDR2 FQNEAQ (reference sequence). This receptor was identified in a human donor in good health. Sequences were obtained from T cells isolated from PBMCs. This chain connects TRBV7-9 to TRBJ2-7; unclear D gene. The CDR3 nucleotides read TGTGCCAGCAGCTTAGTAGTTGGAGTCCTCTACGAGCAGTACTTC. It translates to CASSLVVGVLYEQYF.